This record covers a single T cell receptor beta chain. Its matching antigen is unknown. The entry originates in a study of T cell responses to AZD1222 COVID-19 vaccine. General study results and limits: CD4 TCRs linked to vaccination spanned spike, dominating at 160-218 and 743-854. Nearly half of the spike-specific TCRs reportedly recognize variant regions that carry no mutations. The donor cohort was predominantly white British with a female majority, and clonal diversity may have been underestimated. Sampling that yielded the repertoires occurred only after the peak T cell response.

Measured with immunoSEQ multiplex PCR; TCRdb has only the in-frame clones, and not every one. The data hold roughly 200,000 clones, with approximately 95% observed a single time. Germline-derived CDR1 and CDR2 are LGHNA and YNFKEQ. V lost 1 base and J 4 bases, leaving 13 bases between the germline ends. The CDR3 length is 16 residues. V and J are TRBV4-2 and TRBJ1-4; D remains unclear. This specimen consisted of peripheral blood, obtained 28 days after the second dose of the MenACWY control vaccine. The sequence derives from an adult who received the MenACWY meningococcal vaccine as a control. The CDR3 DNA reads as TGTGCCAGCAGCCAAGCCGGCACGTTGGGTAATGAAAAACTGTTTTTT. Protein: CASSQAGTLGNEKLFF.